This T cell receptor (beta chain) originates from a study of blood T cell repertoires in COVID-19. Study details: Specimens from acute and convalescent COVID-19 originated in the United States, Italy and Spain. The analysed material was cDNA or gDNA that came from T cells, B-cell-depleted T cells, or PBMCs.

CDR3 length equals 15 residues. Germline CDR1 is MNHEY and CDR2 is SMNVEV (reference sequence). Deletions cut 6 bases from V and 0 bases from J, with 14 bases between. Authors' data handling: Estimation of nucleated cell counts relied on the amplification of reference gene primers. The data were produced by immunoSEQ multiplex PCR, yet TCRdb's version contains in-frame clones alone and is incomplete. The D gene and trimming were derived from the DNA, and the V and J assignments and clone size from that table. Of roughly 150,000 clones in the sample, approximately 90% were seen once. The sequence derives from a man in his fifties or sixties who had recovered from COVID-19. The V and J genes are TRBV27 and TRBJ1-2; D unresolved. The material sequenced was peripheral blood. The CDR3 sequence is CASRLSPGSNYGYTF. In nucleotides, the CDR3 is TGTGCCAGCAGACTTTCCCCAGGATCTAACTATGGCTACACCTTC.